Below, 10 T cell receptor beta chains from the same sample are listed, as sequenced in a study of CXCR3-negative and CXCR3-positive naive CD8 T cells. It was by 5' RACE with UMI labels that the TRB cDNA libraries were prepared. TCRdb reprocessed the 5' RACE reads; each CDR3 protein has one entry and no DNA is given. The sample includes some 48,000 distinct CDR3 sequences. The sequenced sample consisted of naive CXCR3- CD8+ T cells from blood. As for subset: CD45RO-CCR7+CD27+CD95- naive CD8+ T cells lacking CXCR3 (TNR3-). Receptors originate from a human donor in good health. Some clones in this sample may be carry-over from other donors' samples.

The J gene is TRBJ1-5, the V gene TRBV5-1. The CDR3 covers 16 residues. Per germline, CDR1 SGHRS and CDR2 YFSETQ. Here the CDR3 reads CASLGPSEGFYQPQHF.

This rearrangement joins TRBV27 to TRBJ2-1; there is no DNA to check the TCRdb D call of TRBD1. This CDR3 region has 14 residues. Per the germline V gene, CDR1 is MNHEY and CDR2 is SMNVEV (reference sequence). CDR3 amino acids: CASSLIGGGNEQFF.

The chain links TRBV7-6 to TRBJ2-3; the D gene TCRdb calls, TRBD1, cannot be checked with no DNA. The CDR3 runs to 11 residues. The germline V gene has CDR1 SGHVS and CDR2 FNYEAQ. CDR3 sequence reads: CASRGAGTQYF.

The chain's CDR3 is CASSLVGPAQEGTEAFF. This chain uses TRBV12-3 or TRBV12-4 with TRBJ1-1. This CDR3 has 17 residues.

The chain combines TRBV12-3 or TRBV12-4 with TRBJ2-2; TCRdb lists TRBD2, though no DNA is available to test this call. There are 17 residues in the CDR3. CDR3 sequence: CASSWTSGNFVWGELFF.

The gene calls are TRBV6-6 and TRBJ2-7; the TRBD1 assignment by TCRdb is unverifiable without DNA. Per the germline V gene, CDR1 is MNHNY and CDR2 is SVGAGI (reference sequence). The CDR3 consists of 13 residues. CDR3 protein: CASSSSGLAEQYF.

The V gene is TRBV6-5, the J gene TRBJ2-2; the TCRdb call, TRBD2, lacks DNA for checking. CDR1 is MNHEY and CDR2 is SVGAGI in the germline V gene. This CDR3 comprises 15 residues. CDR3 residues: CASSYERGDTGELFF.

The V and J genes are TRBV5-6 and TRBJ2-1. This CDR3 region has 16 residues. The germline gives CDR1 SGHDT, CDR2 YYEEEE. This chain's CDR3 is CASSPTIRGSYNEQFF. Combining the CDR3 with reference TRBV5-6 and TRBJ2-1 gives the whole variable domain DAGVTQSPTHLIKTRGQQVTLRCSPKSGHDTVSWYQQALGQGPQFIFQYYEEEERQRGNFPDRFSGHQFPNYSSELNVNALLLGDSALYLCASSPTIRGSYNEQFFGPGTRLTVL.

CDR3: CASSQDRSYEQYF. The genes are TRBV4-3 and TRBJ2-7. The CDR3 is 13 residues long. Germline CDR1 is LGHNA and CDR2 is YSLEER.

The chain is built from TRBV11-2 and TRBJ2-3; TCRdb lists TRBD2, though no DNA is available to test this call. Looked up from germline, CDR1 is SGHAT and CDR2 is FQNNGV. This CDR3 has 16 amino acids. CDR3 loop: CASSPGLAGAADTQYF. Full variable domain (rest looked up from reference TRBV11-2 and TRBJ2-3): EAGVAQSPRYKIIEKRQSVAFWCNPISGHATLYWYQQILGQGPKLLIQFQNNGVVDDSQLPKDRFSAERLKGVDSTLKIQPAKLEDSAVYLCASSPGLAGAADTQYFGPGTRLTVL.